The 23 T cell receptor beta chains reported below all come from one sample, sequenced in a study of blood T cell repertoires in COVID-19. The assay was immunoSEQ multiplex PCR, and TCRdb's table has in-frame clones only and misses some. The table shows around 98,000 clones, with about 80% occurring only once. Sequencing was carried out using peripheral blood. Receptors were obtained from a man aged 65 to 79 with active or convalescent COVID-19.

This clone was observed a few times. The rearrangement joins TRBV19 to TRBJ1-3, with 8 bases that match TRBD1. Germline V gene lookup returns CDR1 LNHDA and CDR2 SQIVND (reference sequence). The V and J ends lost 9 bases and 3 bases, in that order; junction bases with no gene match: 10. The CDR3 covers 15 residues. The DNA of the CDR3 is TGTGCCAGCACGAGGACAGGGTTCGGTGGAAACACCATATATTTT. This translates into CASTRTGFGGNTIYF.

This clone was observed a few times. The chain couples TRBV11-2 to TRBJ1-1; TRBD1 might be the D (6 bases). Germline V gene lookup returns CDR1 SGHAT and CDR2 FQNNGV. V was trimmed by 11 bases and J by 5 bases, leaving 21 bases between them. This CDR3 comprises 14 residues. This CDR3 reads CASHNGRTVTEAFF. CDR3 DNA sequence: TGTGCCTCACACAACGGCCGGACAGTAACTGAAGCTTTCTTT.

This clone was seen more than once but under ten times. V usage is TRBV4-1 and J usage is TRBJ2-1; weak D call: TRBD2 (6 bases). This CDR3 has 16 amino acids. Germline V gives CDR1 MGHRA, CDR2 YSYEKL. V gave up 1 base and J gave up 4 bases, with 14 bases separating them. The CDR3 DNA sequence: TGCGCCAGCAGCCAAGGGGAGGTCGGGGTATACAATGAGCAGTTCTTC. Translation: CASSQGEVGVYNEQFF.

J is TRBJ1-1 and V is TRBV6-2 or TRBV6-3, with 7 bases aligning to TRBD1. This CDR3 is 17 amino acids long. Germline CDR1 MNHEY, CDR2 SVGEGT. The ends lost 3 bases at V and 0 bases at J; junction bases unmatched: 10. The CDR3 loop is CASSYLGQDLMNTEAFF. DNA of the CDR3: TGTGCCAGCAGTTATCTAGGACAGGACCTCATGAACACTGAAGCTTTCTTT.

This chain links TRBV11-3 with TRBJ2-1, with 8 bases that match TRBD2. V shed 5 bases, J shed 4 bases, and the junction held 7 bases outside the gene matches. There are 15 residues in the CDR3. The germline CDR1 and CDR2 sequences are SGHNT and YENEEA. The CDR3 DNA reads TGTGCCAGCAGCCCTCCACTAGCGGTGTACAATGAGCAGTTCTTC. Translation: CASSPPLAVYNEQFF.

This chain connects TRBV5-6 to TRBJ1-2; no definite D call. V was trimmed by 0 bases and J by 8 bases, leaving 11 bases between them. The CDR3 covers 13 residues. Per the germline V gene, CDR1 is SGHDT and CDR2 is YYEEEE. The CDR3 loop is CASSLALPGGYTF. CDR3 DNA sequence: TGTGCCAGCAGCTTGGCCCTACCCGGGGGCTACACCTTC.

The chain uses TRBV6-4 and TRBJ1-5; tentative D call: TRBD1 (6 bases). The V gene lost 2 bases and the J gene lost 6 bases, with 17 bases spanning the gap. The CDR3 consists of 16 residues. Germline V gene sequence: CDR1 MRHNA, CDR2 SNTAGT. In DNA form, the CDR3 reads TGTGCCAGCAGTGACAACGACAGGTCGGCGCGTCAGCCCCAGCATTTT. This sequence encodes CASSDNDRSARQPQHF.

V usage is TRBV19 and J usage is TRBJ1-5; 10 nucleotides match TRBD1. The J segment lost 1 base and the V segment lost 5 bases, leaving 8 bases of the junction unmatched. Germline assignment: CDR1 LNHDA and CDR2 SQIVND (reference sequence). The CDR3 loop spans 17 amino acids. CDR3 sequence: CASSLRDRGGSNQPQHF. The CDR3 nucleotides read TGTGCCAGTAGTCTCCGGGACAGGGGCGGAAGCAATCAGCCCCAGCATTTT. Full variable domain (missing parts from reference TRBV19 and TRBJ1-5): DGGITQSPKYLFRKEGQNVTLSCEQNLNHDAMYWYRQDPGQGLRLIYYSQIVNDFQKGDIAEGYSVSREKKESFPLTVTSAQKNPTAFYLCASSLRDRGGSNQPQHFGDGTRLSIL.

This chain joins TRBV3-1 (or the pseudogene TRBV3-2) and TRBJ2-1; 10 bases are a match to TRBD1. The CDR3 has 15 residues. The junction had 8 bases not matched to a gene; V was cut back by 5 bases and J by 7 bases. CDR1 and CDR2 from the germline V gene are LGHDT and YNNKEL (reference sequence). CDR3 bases: TGTGCCAGCAGCATCGACAGGGGGCCCCGAAATGAGCAGTTCTTC. It encodes CASSIDRGPRNEQFF.

This chain connects TRBV25-1 to TRBJ1-2, with 7 bases matching TRBD1. Trimming took 7 bases from V and 4 from J; bases not matched to a gene: 3. In germline, CDR1 is MGHDK, CDR2 SYGVNS. The CDR3 covers 12 residues. The CDR3 protein is CASTDRAYGYTF. CDR3 coding DNA: TGTGCCAGCACCGACAGGGCCTATGGCTACACCTTC.

The chain couples TRBV3-1 (or the pseudogene TRBV3-2) to TRBJ2-1; 9 positions agree with TRBD2. V gave up 0 bases and J gave up 7 bases; unmatched junction bases: 4. CDR1 LGHDT and CDR2 YNNKEL come from the germline V gene (reference sequence). This CDR3 is 15 amino acids long. The CDR3 DNA reads as TGTGCCAGCAGCCAAGAGGCGGGGGGGCTGAATGAGCAGTTCTTC. Its protein product is CASSQEAGGLNEQFF.

The rearrangement links TRBV19 to TRBJ1-1; TRBD1 is a possible D gene (5 bases). Germline V CDR1 and CDR2: LNHDA, SQIVND (reference sequence). The CDR3 is 14 amino acids. V was cut by 7 bases and J by 0 bases, with 12 bases left in between. The CDR3 here is CASNRPGMNTEAFF. The CDR3, as DNA: TGTGCCAGTAATCGGCCAGGGATGAACACTGAAGCTTTCTTT.

The gene calls are TRBV6-6 and TRBJ1-2; 7 nucleotides match TRBD1. The CDR3 runs 12 residues. The trim removed 4 bases at V and 8 bases at J, leaving 4 bases unmatched. Germline V gene lookup returns CDR1 MNHNY and CDR2 SVGAGI (reference sequence). CDR3 in DNA: TGTGCCAGCAGTTCCGGGACAGAGGGCTACACCTTC. This codes for CASSSGTEGYTF.

This rearrangement joins TRBV7-2 to TRBJ2-5; 10 bases are a match to TRBD2. The CDR3 has 15 residues. Germline trimming cut 1 base from V and 5 bases from J; bases unmatched to any gene: 4. Germline lookup yields CDR1 SGHTA and CDR2 FQGNSA. Written as DNA, the CDR3 is TGTGCCAGCAGCTTAGGGGGGACTAGCGCGGAGACCCAGTACTTC. Translation: CASSLGGTSAETQYF.

V is TRBV4-3 and J is TRBJ2-7; the D is unclear. Germline V CDR1 and CDR2: LGHNA, YSLEER. CDR3 size: 15 residues. V lost 4 bases to trimming and J lost 4 bases, with 17 bases between them. CDR3 in amino acids: CASSPSLISEYEQYF. The CDR3 nucleotides read TGCGCCAGCAGCCCCTCCTTGATAAGCGAATACGAGCAGTACTTC.

V is TRBV5-1 and J is TRBJ2-5, with 14 bases that match TRBD2. Trimming cost V 4 bases and J 4 bases; bases outside gene matches: 6. In germline, CDR1 is SGHRS, CDR2 YFSETQ. This CDR3 region has 16 residues. CDR3: CASSLGLAGGRETQYF. DNA for the CDR3: TGCGCCAGCAGCCTCGGACTAGCGGGGGGCCGAGAGACCCAGTACTTC. Looking up the rest from reference TRBV5-1 and TRBJ2-5 gives the full variable domain: KAGVTQTPRYLIKTRGQQVTLSCSPISGHRSVSWYQQTPGQGLQFLFEYFSETQRNKGNFPGRFSGRQFSNSRSEMNVSTLELGDSALYLCASSLGLAGGRETQYFGPGTRLLVL.

The genes are TRBV18 and TRBJ1-1; maybe TRBD1 (5 bases). The CDR3 runs 14 residues. V was cut by 1 base and J by 5 bases, with 11 bases left in between. CDR1 and CDR2 from the germline V gene are KGHSH and LQKENI. CDR3 sequence: CASSPQGSRTEAFF. The CDR3 DNA is TGTGCCAGCTCACCACAGGGGTCGAGGACTGAAGCTTTCTTT.

J is TRBJ1-5 and V is TRBV15; 7 nucleotides align to TRBD1. V trimming: 0 bases; J trimming: 7 bases; junction bases outside the gene matches: 3. CDR1 is LNHNV and CDR2 is YYDKDF in the germline V gene (reference sequence). CDR3 length: 14 residues. DNA for the CDR3: TGTGCCACCAGCAGAGATCGAGGGGGCCAGCCCCAGCATTTT. It is translated as CATSRDRGGQPQHF.

The chain links TRBV7-9 to TRBJ1-2; maybe TRBD1 (5 bases). The CDR3 spans 14 residues. V lost 3 bases to trimming and J lost 3 bases, with 11 bases between them. Germline CDR1 SEHNR, CDR2 FQNEAQ (reference sequence). CDR3 sequence (DNA): TGTGCCAGCAGCTTGGGCCCGGGGGACTATGGCTACACCTTC. Translation gives CASSLGPGDYGYTF.

This chain joins TRBV5-6 and TRBJ1-2, with D perhaps matching TRBD1 (5 bases). V shed 6 bases and J shed 0 bases, with 12 bases lying between them. The germline CDR1 and CDR2 sequences are SGHDT and YYEEEE. This CDR3 comprises 14 residues. The CDR3 DNA reads as TGTGCCAGCACTGCCCCCAGGGCTAACTATGGCTACACCTTC. It codes for CASTAPRANYGYTF.

The gene calls are TRBV18 and TRBJ2-7; 7 nucleotides align to TRBD1. The CDR3 length is 14 residues. V lost 2 bases and J lost 5; bases outside the gene matches: 6. Looked up from germline, CDR1 is KGHSH and CDR2 is LQKENI. CDR3 residues: CASSPNTGANEQYF. CDR3 DNA: TGTGCCAGCTCACCAAATACAGGGGCTAACGAGCAGTACTTC.

The chain couples TRBV11-3 to TRBJ1-4; D remains ambiguous. CDR1 and CDR2 (germline): SGHNT, YENEEA. Trimming shortened V by 4 bases and J by 6 bases, and 15 bases separated the two germline ends. This CDR3 has 15 amino acids. The CDR3 nucleotides are TGTGCCAGCAGCTCCCTCGGAGGGTCTGATGAAAAACTGTTTTTT. This translates into CASSSLGGSDEKLFF.

In its sample, this clone was seen a few times. The V call is TRBV14, the J call TRBJ2-3; possibly TRBD1 for D (5 bases). Germline values: CDR1 SGHDN, CDR2 FVKESK. V was trimmed by 1 base and J by 3 bases, leaving 8 bases between them. CDR3 length: 14 residues. The CDR3 reads CASSQGQLTDTQYF. CDR3 DNA sequence: TGTGCCAGCAGCCAAGGACAGCTTACAGATACGCAGTATTTT. Complete variable domain (other parts from reference TRBV14 and TRBJ2-3): EAGVTQFPSHSVIEKGQTVTLRCDPISGHDNLYWYRRVMGKEIKFLLHFVKESKQDESGMPNNRFLAERTGGTYSTLKVQPAELEDSGVYFCASSQGQLTDTQYFGPGTRLTVL.